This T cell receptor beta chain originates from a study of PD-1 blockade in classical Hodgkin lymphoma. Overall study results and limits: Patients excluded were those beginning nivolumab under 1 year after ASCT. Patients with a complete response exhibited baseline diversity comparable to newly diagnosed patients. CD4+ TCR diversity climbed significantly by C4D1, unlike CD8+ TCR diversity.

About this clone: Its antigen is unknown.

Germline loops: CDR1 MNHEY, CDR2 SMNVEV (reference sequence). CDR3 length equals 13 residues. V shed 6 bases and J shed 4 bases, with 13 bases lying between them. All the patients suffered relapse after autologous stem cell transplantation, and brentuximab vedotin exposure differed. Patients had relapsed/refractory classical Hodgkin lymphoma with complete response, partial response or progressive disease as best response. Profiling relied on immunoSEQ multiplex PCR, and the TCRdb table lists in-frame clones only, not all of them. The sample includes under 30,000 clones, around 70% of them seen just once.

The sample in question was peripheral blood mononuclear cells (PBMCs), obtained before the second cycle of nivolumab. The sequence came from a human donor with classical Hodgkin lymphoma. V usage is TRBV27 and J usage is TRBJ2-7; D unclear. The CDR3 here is CASSRGRKYEQYV. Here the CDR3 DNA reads TGTGCCAGCAGCCGCGGACGGAAATACGAGCAGTACGTC.